These 5 T cell receptor beta chains came from one sample sequenced in a study of cytomegalovirus exposure and HLA in healthy donors. A multiplex PCR was run with 60 Vbeta primers and 13 Jbeta primers. Assay: immunoSEQ multiplex PCR; the TCRdb copy retains only in-frame clones and omits some. The data contain approximately 190,000 clones, 65% to 85% of them singletons. Sequencing was done on a sample of PBMCs. The receptor set was obtained from a woman under 40 in good health and CMV-seropositive.

This clone has at least ten counts. The rearrangement uses TRBV19 and TRBJ1-1; D is ambiguous. Trimming left V 5 bases short and J 11 bases short, with 15 bases between. The V gene's germline CDR1 is LNHDA and CDR2 SQIVND (reference sequence). The CDR3 extends over 12 amino acids. Written as DNA, the CDR3 is TGTGCCAGTAGTGCCCGGACTCGAAGGGCTTTCTTT. Amino acid sequence: CASSARTRRAFF.

Only a few counts were recorded for this clone. Other DNA sequences in this sample translate to the same CDR3. The rearrangement uses TRBV28 and TRBJ1-5; no reliable D call. This CDR3 comprises 12 residues. Trimming cost V 2 bases and J 4 bases, with 3 bases left between them. Germline values: CDR1 MDHEN, CDR2 SYDVKM. CDR3 nucleotide sequence: TGTGCCAGCAGTTTAGAGAATCAGCCCCAGCATTTT. It is translated as CASSLENQPQHF.

This clone has just one count. This chain joins TRBV5-1 and TRBJ2-7, with D tentatively TRBD1 (5 bases). This CDR3 has 16 amino acids. In germline, CDR1 is SGHRS, CDR2 YFSETQ. V lost 0 bases and J 3 bases, leaving 16 bases between the germline ends. DNA for the CDR3: TGCGCCAGCAGCTTGGGTTCAGGGCTAGGATACTACGAGCAGTACTTC. Its translation is CASSLGSGLGYYEQYF. Combining the CDR3 with reference TRBV5-1 and TRBJ2-7 gives the whole variable domain KAGVTQTPRYLIKTRGQQVTLSCSPISGHRSVSWYQQTPGQGLQFLFEYFSETQRNKGNFPGRFSGRQFSNSRSEMNVSTLELGDSALYLCASSLGSGLGYYEQYFGPGTRLTVT.

This chain links TRBV11-3 with TRBJ2-2; D may be TRBD1 (6 bases). Trimming shortened V by 5 bases and J by 4 bases, and 11 bases separated the two germline ends. Per the germline V gene, CDR1 is SGHNT and CDR2 is YENEEA. This CDR3 comprises 14 residues. In DNA form, the CDR3 reads TGTGCCAGCAGCCGGACAGCCCTCACCGGGGAGCTGTTTTTT. Translating gives CASSRTALTGELFF.

The chain links TRBV28 to TRBJ1-2, with 8 bases matching TRBD1. Per germline, CDR1 MDHEN and CDR2 SYDVKM. V was pared by 6 bases and J by 8 bases, with 5 bases of the junction left unmatched. This CDR3 spans 12 amino acids. The chain's CDR3 is CASSRQGKGYTF. CDR3 coding DNA: TGTGCCAGCAGCCGACAGGGGAAGGGCTACACCTTC.